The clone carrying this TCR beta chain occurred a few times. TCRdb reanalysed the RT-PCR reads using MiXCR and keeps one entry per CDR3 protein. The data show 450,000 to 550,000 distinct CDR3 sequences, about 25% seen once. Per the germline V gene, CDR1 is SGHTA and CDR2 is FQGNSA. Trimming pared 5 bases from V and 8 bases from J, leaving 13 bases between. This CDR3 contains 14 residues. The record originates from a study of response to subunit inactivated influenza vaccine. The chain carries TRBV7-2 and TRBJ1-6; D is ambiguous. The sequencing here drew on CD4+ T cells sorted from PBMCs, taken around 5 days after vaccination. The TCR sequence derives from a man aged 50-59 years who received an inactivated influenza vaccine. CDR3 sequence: CASSALGPDSPLHF. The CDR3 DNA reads TGTGCCAGCAGCGCATTAGGGCCTGATTCACCCCTCCACTTT.